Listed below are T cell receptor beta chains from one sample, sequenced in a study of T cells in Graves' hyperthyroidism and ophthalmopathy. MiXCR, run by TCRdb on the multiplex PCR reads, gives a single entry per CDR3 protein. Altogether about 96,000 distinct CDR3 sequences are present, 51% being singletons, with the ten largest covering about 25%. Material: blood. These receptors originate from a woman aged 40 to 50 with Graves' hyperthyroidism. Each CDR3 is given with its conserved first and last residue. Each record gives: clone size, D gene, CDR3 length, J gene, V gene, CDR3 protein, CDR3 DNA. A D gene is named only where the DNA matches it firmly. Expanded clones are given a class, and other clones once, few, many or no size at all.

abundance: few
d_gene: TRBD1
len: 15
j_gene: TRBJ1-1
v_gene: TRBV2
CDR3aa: CASSAGQGSNTEAFF
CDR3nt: TGTGCCAGCAGTGCTGGACAGGGATCCAACACTGAAGCTTTCTTT

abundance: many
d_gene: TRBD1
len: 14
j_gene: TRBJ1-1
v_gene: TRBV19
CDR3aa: CASRGSGGYTEAFF
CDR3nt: TGTGCCAGTAGAGGATCAGGGGGATACACTGAAGCTTTCTTT

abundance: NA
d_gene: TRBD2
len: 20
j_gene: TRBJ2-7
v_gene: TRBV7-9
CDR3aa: CASSVSAEGRFGRAAYEQYF
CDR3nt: TGTGCCAGCAGTGTCTCTGCAGAGGGGCGCTTCGGGAGGGCCGCCTACGAGCAGTACTTC

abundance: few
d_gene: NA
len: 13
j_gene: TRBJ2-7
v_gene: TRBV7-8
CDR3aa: CASSPSVTYEQYF
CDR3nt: TGTGCCAGCAGCCCTAGCGTGACCTACGAGCAGTACTTC

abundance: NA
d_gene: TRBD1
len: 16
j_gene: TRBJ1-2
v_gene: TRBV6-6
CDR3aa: CASSTRGQGSNYGYTF
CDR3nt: TGTGCCAGCAGCACAAGGGGACAGGGATCCAACTATGGCTACACCTTC

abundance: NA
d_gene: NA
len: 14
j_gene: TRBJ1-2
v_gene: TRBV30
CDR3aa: CAWSKGGRGFGYTF
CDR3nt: TGTGCCTGGAGTAAGGGCGGCCGGGGGTTCGGCTACACCTTC

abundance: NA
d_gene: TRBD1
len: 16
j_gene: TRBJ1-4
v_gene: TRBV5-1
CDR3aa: CASSFGDRGVGEKLFF
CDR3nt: TGCGCCAGCAGCTTTGGGGACAGGGGGGTCGGTGAAAAACTGTTTTTT

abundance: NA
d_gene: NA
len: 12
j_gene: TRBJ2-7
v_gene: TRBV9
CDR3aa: CASSRMAGEQYF
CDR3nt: TGTGCCAGCAGTCGGATGGCGGGGGAGCAGTACTTC

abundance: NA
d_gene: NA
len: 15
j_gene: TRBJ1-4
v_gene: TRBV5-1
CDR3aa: CASSLAMMSNEKLFF
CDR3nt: TGCGCCAGCAGCTTGGCCATGATGTCTAATGAAAAACTGTTTTTT

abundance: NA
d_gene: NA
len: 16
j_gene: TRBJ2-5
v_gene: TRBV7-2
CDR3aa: CASRRGGSQYQETQYF
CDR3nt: TGTGCCAGCAGGAGGGGGGGCTCCCAGTACCAAGAGACCCAGTACTTC

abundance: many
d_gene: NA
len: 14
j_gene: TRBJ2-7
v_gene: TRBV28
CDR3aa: CASSFGRVSYEQYF
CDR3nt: TGTGCCAGCAGTTTCGGCAGAGTTTCCTACGAGCAGTACTTC

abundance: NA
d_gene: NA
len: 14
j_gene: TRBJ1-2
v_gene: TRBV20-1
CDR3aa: CSARSRQGIHGYTF
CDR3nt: TGCAGTGCTAGAAGCCGCCAGGGCATACATGGCTACACCTTC

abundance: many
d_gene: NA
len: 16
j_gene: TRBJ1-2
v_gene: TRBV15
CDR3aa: CATSISDRPSHYGYTF
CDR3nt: TGTGCCACCAGTATTTCGGACCGACCCTCTCACTATGGCTACACCTTC

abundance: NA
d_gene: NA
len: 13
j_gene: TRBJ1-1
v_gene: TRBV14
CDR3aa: CASSQEKEGQAFF
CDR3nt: TGTGCCAGCAGCCAAGAGAAAGAGGGGCAAGCTTTCTTT

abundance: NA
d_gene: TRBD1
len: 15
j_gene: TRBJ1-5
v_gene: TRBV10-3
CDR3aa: CAISEFGTVQETQHF
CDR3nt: TGTGCCATCAGTGAGTTTGGGACAGTCCAGGAGACCCAGCATTTT

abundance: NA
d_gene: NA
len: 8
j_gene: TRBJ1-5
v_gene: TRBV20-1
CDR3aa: CSATPQHF
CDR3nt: TGCAGTGCTACGCCACAGCATTTT

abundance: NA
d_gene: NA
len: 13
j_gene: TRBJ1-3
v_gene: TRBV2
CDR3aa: CASSLKRGNTIYF
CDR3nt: TGTGCCAGCAGTCTTAAGCGTGGAAACACCATATATTTT

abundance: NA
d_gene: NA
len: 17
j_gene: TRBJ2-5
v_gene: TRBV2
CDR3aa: CASSPRGLREGEETQYF
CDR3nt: TGTGCCAGCAGTCCAAGAGGGTTGAGAGAGGGAGAGGAGACCCAGTACTTC

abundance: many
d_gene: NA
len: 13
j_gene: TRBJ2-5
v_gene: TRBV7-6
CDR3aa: CASSSGPPQTQYF
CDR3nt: TGTGCCAGCAGCTCGGGACCTCCGCAGACCCAGTACTTC

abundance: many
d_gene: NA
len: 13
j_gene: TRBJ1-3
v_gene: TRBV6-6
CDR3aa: CASSSGPGNTIYF
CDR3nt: TGTGCCAGCAGTTCAGGGCCCGGAAACACCATATATTTT

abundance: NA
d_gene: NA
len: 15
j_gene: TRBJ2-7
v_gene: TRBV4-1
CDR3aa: CASSQELHPTGELYF
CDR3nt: TGCGCCAGCAGCCAAGAACTACACCCCACCGGGGAGCTGTACTTC

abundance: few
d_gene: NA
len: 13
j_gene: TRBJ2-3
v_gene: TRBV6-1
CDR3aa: CASSGWGTDTQYF
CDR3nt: TGTGCCAGCAGTGGATGGGGGACAGATACGCAGTATTTT

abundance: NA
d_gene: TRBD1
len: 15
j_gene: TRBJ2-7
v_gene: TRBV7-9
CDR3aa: CASSTRGQGVYEQYF
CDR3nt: TGTGCCAGCAGCACTAGGGGACAGGGCGTTTACGAGCAGTACTTC

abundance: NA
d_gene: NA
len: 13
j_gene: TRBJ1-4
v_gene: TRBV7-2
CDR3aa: CASSADTEEKLFF
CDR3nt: TGTGCCAGCAGCGCAGACACTGAAGAAAAACTGTTTTTT

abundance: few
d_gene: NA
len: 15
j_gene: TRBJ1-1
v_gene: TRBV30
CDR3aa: CAWSVYGRMNTEAFF
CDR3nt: TGTGCCTGGAGTGTATACGGACGAATGAACACTGAAGCTTTCTTT

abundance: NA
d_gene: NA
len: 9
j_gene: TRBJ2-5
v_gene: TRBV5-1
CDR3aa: CASFTTQYF
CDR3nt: TGCGCCAGCTTCACGACCCAGTACTTC

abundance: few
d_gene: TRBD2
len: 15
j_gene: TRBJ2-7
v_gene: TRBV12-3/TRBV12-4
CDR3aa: CASSLAGAHSYEQYF
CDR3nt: TGTGCCAGCAGCTTAGCGGGAGCCCACTCCTACGAGCAGTACTTC

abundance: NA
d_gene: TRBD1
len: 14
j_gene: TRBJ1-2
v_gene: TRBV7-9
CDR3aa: CASSFMTGNIGYTF
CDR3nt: TGTGCCAGCAGCTTTATGACAGGGAACATTGGCTACACCTTC